This entry lists 27 T cell receptor beta chains sequenced from one sample in a study of cytomegalovirus exposure and HLA in healthy donors. PCR was performed using 60 Vbeta and 13 Jbeta primers. Assay used: immunoSEQ multiplex PCR; TCRdb lists only in-frame clones, some missing. The table records fewer than 40,000 clones, 86% of them present only once. The source material was PBMCs. The receptors here all came from a woman aged 40 to 50 in good health and CMV-seropositive.

The J gene is TRBJ2-7, the V gene TRBV27; 9 nucleotides line up with TRBD1. This CDR3 has 16 amino acids. Germline-derived CDR1 and CDR2 are MNHEY and SMNVEV (reference sequence). The V segment lost 1 base and the J segment 2 bases; nucleotides outside the gene matches: 6. The CDR3 nucleotides read TGTGCCAGCAGTTTATTCCCGGGACAGGGCACCTACGAGCAGTACTTC. Translating it yields CASSLFPGQGTYEQYF.

This clone has only a few counts. V and J are TRBV6-1 and TRBJ1-5; 7 bases are shared with TRBD1. The CDR3 consists of 15 residues. After removal of 4 bases from V and 4 bases from J, the junction contained 7 bases not matched to a gene. The V gene's germline CDR1 is MNHNS and CDR2 SASEGT. The DNA of the CDR3 is TGTGCCAGCAGTGTTGCGACAGGGAGGAATCAGCCCCAGCATTTT. This codes for CASSVATGRNQPQHF.

In its sample, this clone was seen a few times. The chain couples TRBV11-3 to TRBJ1-1; 8 positions match TRBD1. The V and J ends lost 2 bases and 6 bases, in that order; junction bases with no gene match: 5. The germline V gene has CDR1 SGHNT and CDR2 YENEEA. The CDR3 loop spans 14 amino acids. In nucleotides, the CDR3 is TGTGCCAGCAGCTTACAGGGGGCCGAGGCTGAAGCTTTCTTT. Translation gives CASSLQGAEAEAFF.

This clone has only one observation. The V call is TRBV10-2, the J call TRBJ1-3, with D uncertain. Germline V CDR1 and CDR2: WSHSY, SAAADI. The CDR3 extends over 14 amino acids. The ends were cut back, 6 bases at V and 4 bases at J, with 13 bases in the middle. CDR3 sequence reads: CASSVGVSGNTIYF. CDR3 DNA sequence: TGCGCCAGCAGCGTGGGAGTGTCAGGAAACACCATATATTTT.

The CDR3 nucleotides read TGTGCCAGCTCAGTCGGGGGAATGGGGAATGAGCAGTTCTTC. As protein: CASSVGGMGNEQFF. This chain connects TRBV18 to TRBJ2-1; D perhaps matches TRBD2 (6 bases). Trimming shortened V by 5 bases and J by 7 bases, and 15 bases separated the two germline ends. CDR1 and CDR2 (germline): KGHSH, LQKENI. The CDR3 has 14 amino acids.

The V gene is TRBV6-6, the J gene TRBJ2-7; the match to TRBD1 covers 7 bases. Unmatched junction bases numbered 6, after V lost 4 bases and J lost 0 bases. Germline V gives CDR1 MNHNY, CDR2 SVGAGI (reference sequence). CDR3 length: 15 residues. CDR3: CASSSGTASSYEQYF. CDR3 DNA sequence: TGTGCCAGCAGTTCCGGGACAGCTAGCTCCTACGAGCAGTACTTC.

This chain uses TRBV19 with TRBJ2-7, with unresolved D. The CDR3 extends over 13 amino acids. V gave up 3 bases and J gave up 2 bases, with 8 bases separating them. From germline, CDR1 is LNHDA and CDR2 SQIVND (reference sequence). The CDR3 loop reads CASSIRQAYEQYF. The CDR3 DNA sequence: TGTGCCAGTAGTATTCGGCAGGCCTACGAGCAGTACTTC.

This clone has a handful of counts. V and J are TRBV6-6 and TRBJ1-2, with 9 bases that match TRBD1. The CDR3 spans 14 residues. Per germline, CDR1 MNHNY and CDR2 SVGAGI (reference sequence). J was trimmed by 3 bases and V by 6 bases; bases with no gene match: 5. The CDR3 coding sequence is TGTGCCAGCAGAGGGACAGGGAGGGACTATGGCTACACCTTC. Protein product: CASRGTGRDYGYTF.

This clone was recorded a few times. This sequence joins TRBV18 and TRBJ2-1; 7 bases fit TRBD1. CDR1 is KGHSH, CDR2 LQKENI, per germline. Losses at the gene ends were 0 bases for V and 8 bases for J; bases not matched to a gene: 10. The CDR3 contains 16 residues. CDR3 amino acids: CASSPPRAGGIDEQFF. The CDR3 DNA sequence: TGTGCCAGCTCACCACCGCGGGCAGGGGGTATCGATGAGCAGTTCTTC.

The chain carries TRBV7-6 and TRBJ2-3; maybe TRBD2 (5 bases). The germline CDR1 and CDR2 sequences are SGHVS and FNYEAQ. Deletions cut 5 bases from V and 2 bases from J, with 14 bases between. The CDR3 spans 15 residues. The CDR3 DNA sequence: TGTGCCAGCAGCCCTGCAGGACTCCACACAGATACGCAGTATTTT. Translated, it gives CASSPAGLHTDTQYF.

This clone was seen only once. This rearrangement joins TRBV19 to TRBJ1-5; 8 bases are shared with TRBD1. V lost 6 bases, J lost 4 bases, and 23 bases stayed unmatched. Germline loops: CDR1 LNHDA, CDR2 SQIVND (reference sequence). This CDR3 comprises 20 residues. CDR3 sequence: CASRQPRGDRGLAGNQPQHF. For the CDR3, the DNA is TGTGCCAGTAGACAACCGCGGGGCGACAGGGGCCTAGCGGGGAATCAGCCCCAGCATTTT.

This chain joins TRBV9 and TRBJ1-2, with 8 bases that match TRBD1. CDR3 size: 16 residues. Germline V gives CDR1 SGDLS, CDR2 YYNGEE. V gave up 6 bases and J gave up 4 bases; unmatched junction bases: 14. CDR3 loop: CASTQGAGLWGYGYTF. CDR3 DNA sequence: TGTGCCAGCACCCAGGGGGCAGGACTCTGGGGCTATGGCTACACCTTC. Supplemented by reference TRBV9 and TRBJ1-2, the full variable domain reads DSGVTQTPKHLITATGQRVTLRCSPRSGDLSVYWYQQSLDQGLQFLIQYYNGEERAKGNILERFSAQQFPDLHSELNLSSLELGDSALYFCASTQGAGLWGYGYTFGSGTRLTVV.

The CDR3 coding sequence is TGTGCCAGCAGCTTCGACAGGGACAATGAGCAGTTCTTC. This sequence encodes CASSFDRDNEQFF. V and J are TRBV7-3 and TRBJ2-1; TRBD1 matches at 7 bases. This CDR3 comprises 13 residues. The V gene end was trimmed by 3 bases and the J gene end by 5 bases; junction bases not matched to a gene: 1. The germline gives CDR1 SGHTA, CDR2 FQGTGA.

As concerns this clone: One junction end disagrees with the germline gene, perhaps due to a read error. This chain uses TRBV19 with TRBJ2-3; the D gene is possibly TRBD1 (5 bases). This CDR3 region has 14 residues. Germline lookup yields CDR1 LNHDA and CDR2 SQIVND (reference sequence). In nucleotides, the CDR3 is TGTGCCAGTAGTGATGACAGCAGCACACATACGCAGTATTTT. Translated: CASSDDSSTHTQYF.

CDR3 in DNA: TGTGCCAGCTCAAGAGGGGGCTCGTGGAACACTGAAGCTTTCTTT. This encodes CASSRGGSWNTEAFF. This chain uses TRBV2 with TRBJ1-1; 7 bases line up with TRBD1. The CDR3 is 15 amino acids. Germline V CDR1 and CDR2: SNHLY, FYNNEI. V was clipped by 8 bases and J by 1 base; unmatched bases: 10.

The V and J genes are TRBV7-2 and TRBJ2-1; D is possibly TRBD2 (6 bases). CDR1 is SGHTA and CDR2 is FQGNSA in the germline V gene. This CDR3 is built from 16 residues. Deletions cut 5 bases from V and 5 bases from J, with 19 bases between. The CDR3 DNA is TGTGCCAGCAGCCCGCTGGGCGGGGCGCAAAACAATGAGCAGTTCTTC. The encoded protein is CASSPLGGAQNNEQFF.

This clone is a singleton in its sample. The rearrangement joins TRBV11-3 to TRBJ2-1; D not resolved. The CDR3 loop spans 15 amino acids. V was clipped by 7 bases and J by 13 bases, with 26 bases between them. Germline CDR1 and CDR2: SGHNT and YENEEA. For the CDR3, the DNA is TGTGCCAGCACCCCGGGTTGGCAGCCCCTTACTATACAGTTCTTC. Translation: CASTPGWQPLTIQFF.

V and J are TRBV7-9 and TRBJ2-5; 7 nucleotides line up with TRBD1. The J call may be faulty, since TRBJ2-7 better matches the DNA end. The CDR3 is 15 residues long. In germline, CDR1 is SEHNR, CDR2 FQNEAQ (reference sequence). The CDR3 sequence: CASSLGQGVAYEQYF. CDR3 nucleotide sequence: TGTGCCAGCAGCTTAGGGCAGGGGGTGGCCTACGAGCAGTACTTC.

The chain employs TRBV19 and TRBJ1-2; D unclear. Germline V lookup: CDR1 LNHDA, CDR2 SQIVND (reference sequence). V was clipped by 4 bases and J by 4 bases, with 7 bases between them. CDR3 length equals 12 residues. CDR3 amino acids: CASSTLGYGYTF. Here the CDR3 DNA reads TGTGCCAGTAGTACCCTAGGCTATGGCTACACCTTC.

The chain employs TRBV28 and TRBJ1-2; a possible D gene is TRBD1 (5 bases). CDR1 MDHEN and CDR2 SYDVKM come from the germline V gene. V was shortened by 6 bases and J by 7 bases, with 15 bases between the two germline ends. This CDR3 region has 13 residues. CDR3 residues: CASRGQVFRGYTF. The CDR3 bases are TGTGCCAGCAGGGGGCAGGTCTTCCGTGGCTACACCTTC.

The rearrangement links TRBV12-5 to TRBJ2-1; 7 positions agree with TRBD1. The germline V gene has CDR1 LGHNT and CDR2 FRNRAP. Trimming at V came to 6 bases and at J to 1 base, leaving 3 bases not matched to a gene. The CDR3 runs 14 residues. The CDR3 protein is CASGGDRSYNEQFF. As DNA, the CDR3 is TGTGCTAGTGGGGGGGACAGATCCTACAATGAGCAGTTCTTC.

In its sample, this clone was seen once. The rearrangement uses TRBV10-2 and TRBJ2-3; TRBD2 matches at 9 bases. CDR1 is WSHSY and CDR2 is SAAADI in the germline V gene. Losses at the gene ends were 3 bases for V and 0 bases for J; bases not matched to a gene: 1. CDR3 size: 15 residues. Written as DNA, the CDR3 is TGCGCCAGCAGTGAACTAGCGGGCAGCACAGATACGCAGTATTTT. This encodes CASSELAGSTDTQYF.

The chain joins TRBV4-1 to TRBJ1-2, with 8 positions matching TRBD1. Germline assignment: CDR1 MGHRA and CDR2 YSYEKL. V gave up 2 bases and J gave up 6 bases; unmatched junction bases: 5. The CDR3 has 14 amino acids. This CDR3 is CASSQNDRGDGYTF. CDR3 bases: TGCGCCAGCAGCCAAAATGACAGGGGCGATGGCTACACCTTC.

This clone was found a few times. The V call is TRBV7-8, the J call TRBJ2-4; D remains ambiguous. The germline gives CDR1 SGHVS, CDR2 FQNEAQ. There are 13 residues in the CDR3. Between the trimmed V and J ends, which lost 1 base and 5 bases, there was a span of 6 bases. The CDR3 is CASSLGRENIQYF. CDR3 nucleotide sequence: TGTGCCAGCAGCTTAGGTCGAGAAAACATTCAGTACTTC. The whole variable domain, filled in from reference TRBV7-8 and TRBJ2-4, reads GAGVSQSPRYKVAKRGQDVALRCDPISGHVSLFWYQQALGQGPEFLTYFQNEAQLDKSGLPSDRFFAERPEGSVSTLKIQRTQQEDSAVYLCASSLGRENIQYFGAGTRLSVL.

The chain links TRBV7-2 to TRBJ2-7; 9 bases match TRBD1. The CDR3 covers 15 residues. V shed 0 bases and J 4 bases; nucleotides not matched to a gene: 4. Looked up from germline, CDR1 is SGHTA and CDR2 is FQGNSA. CDR3 DNA: TGTGCCAGCAGCTTAGCACAGGGGGCAATTTACGAGCAGTACTTC. It codes for CASSLAQGAIYEQYF.

In the case of this clone: A far more abundant clone sits one base away, making this likely a read error. The sample has other DNA sequences that encode this CDR3 too. The rearrangement links TRBV10-3 to TRBJ2-2, with D possibly TRBD2 on 5 matching bases. The CDR3 totals 16 residues. Germline CDR1 reads ENHRY; CDR2 reads SYGVKD. The CDR3 sequence: CASSESETINTGELFF. DNA of the CDR3: TGTGCCAGCAGTGAGTCCGAGACTATTAACACCGGGGAGCTGTTTTTT.

The rearrangement links TRBV7-9 to TRBJ2-3; 7 bases map to TRBD2. The germline V gene has CDR1 SEHNR and CDR2 FQNEAQ (reference sequence). The CDR3 totals 15 residues. With V trimmed by 10 bases and J by 2 bases, 12 bases remained unmatched. The CDR3 DNA follows: TGTGCCACTAGTCAGTCGCGGGGGACCACAGATACGCAGTATTTT. Translating gives CATSQSRGTTDTQYF. The full variable domain, completed using reference TRBV7-9 and TRBJ2-3, is DTGVSQNPRHKITKRGQNVTFRCDPISEHNRLYWYRQTLGQGPEFLTYFQNEAQLEKSRLLSDRFSAERPKGSFSTLEIQRTEQGDSAMYLCATSQSRGTTDTQYFGPGTRLTVL.